The text below deals with one T cell receptor beta chain. What antigen it recognizes has not been identified. No much larger clone is present one base from it, and per-base qualities are unavailable. The donors were healthy, HIV-negative adults who had no recently reported acute infections or vaccinations. Every donor was a Caucasian adult residing in Nashville, Tennessee, USA. CD4+ T cells were enriched through magnetic negative selection, after which naive cells were positively selected on CD45RA and the remaining negative fraction served as the memory subset. Blood was obtained by leukapheresis, after which PBMCs were separated by Ficoll-Histopaque density gradient centrifugation and cryopreserved in liquid nitrogen vapor phase. Analytical flow cytometry was used to check the purity and quantity of each magnetically sorted T cell population. Each sorted fraction had its genomic DNA isolated and then quantified by UV absorbance on a Nanodrop 2000c.

The sample is drawn from a study of shared clonotypes between healthy human individuals (dated by TCRdb to 2019 to 2021). For the study in its entirety: A couple of women and a few men aged 18 to 49 years were included in the cohort. For each donor, three plates each were used for CD4 naive and CD4 memory, two plates were used for CD8 naive, and one plate was used for CD8 memory. To estimate repertoire size and how much clonotype sharing occurs between individuals, the study deeply sequenced the blood TCR repertoires of about five healthy adults. Per donor, leukapheresis produced somewhere between about 0.9 and 10 billion PBMCs. Libraries were prepared and TCR repertoires were sequenced by different laboratories using diverse techniques, in order to increase sequencing depth and limit assay-specific biases.

Using the deep immunoSEQ assay, multiplex PCR amplified TCR CDR3 regions from genomic DNA. Extracted genomic DNA from each cell subset was distributed evenly across all wells of several immunoSEQ 96-well plates, and each plate was treated as a replicate. Each replicate PCR for sorted subsets received about 0.2 ug genomic DNA, equal to tens of thousands of T cell genomes. Purified libraries were quantified with a Qubit 3.0 fluorometer, sized on a Bioanalyzer 2100, and re-quantified with the KAPA Library Quantification kit. Every immunoSEQ 96-well plate was sequenced on a separate single-read 150-cycle Illumina NextSeq 550 flow cell. On the authors' methods: Because the immunoSEQ output held only junctional sequences and lacked quality scores, the filtering could not match the filtering applied to full-length reads. Sequences were annotated with PyIR, a Python wrapper for IgBLAST v1.9, using IMGT germline references to assign V/J genes and CDR3. Reads with weak V/J assignments (E-value above 1e-6), missing CDR3, stop codons, out-of-frame junctions, or ambiguous translated residues were removed. V3J clonotypes were defined as sequences sharing an identical inferred V gene, J gene, and CDR3 amino acid sequence. Percentage overlap between repertoires was computed as shared unique clonotypes divided by the size of the smaller repertoire. Repertoire richness was assessed with RTK rarefaction, the Chao1 estimator, and Recon v2.1 estimates of unobserved clonotypes. For all TCRbeta clonotypes obtained by the gDNA method from several donors, generation probabilities were computed with OLGA. TCRdb limited this immuneACCESS table to in-frame rearrangements with V and J called. A share of clones is missing; checked studies link under half to unresolved V genes, and the rest is unexplained. The DNA gave D and trimming, while V, J and clone size come from that table. The sample table shows 2.3 million or so clones, and more than 85% are seen once. 0.35% to 0.45% of the sample comes from the top ten.

Points the paper makes about the study in general: Pairwise subsampling led to the expectation that sequencing depth would affect the degree of clonotype sharing among donors. Only blood was sampled, and tissue TCR repertoires likely differ from those in blood. Because the study included only a small number of donors, the genetic and exposure-history diversity represented was limited. Across a few donors, 5% to 6% of naive CD4, approximately 4% of naive CD8, roughly 2.2% of memory CD4, and roughly 0.41% of memory CD8 clonotypes were shared. Compared with non-shared clonotypes, clonotypes shared by all four sorted-subset donors had higher generation probabilities. Incomplete sequencing was indicated by rarefaction of sorted-subset datasets, despite the large sequencing depth. Estimated clonotype richness was generally larger for naive than for memory subsets.

The source material was naive CD4+ T cells from PBMCs. In light of the paper, this sample's cell subset or site label describes: CD45RA+ positively selected. This receptor was taken from a man aged 18 to 29 in good health. Some clones in this sample may be carry-over from other donors' samples.

This receptor carries the CDR3 CASSQEQGASYEQYF. The DNA sequence reads TGCGCCAGCAGCCAAGAACAGGGGGCCTCCTACGAGCAGTACTTC. The chain links TRBV4-3 with TRBJ2-7, with 9 bases in between that match TRBD1. V ends up 0 bases short and J 0 bases short, with an unmatched junction base count of 0. From cysteine to phenylalanine, the CDR3 is 15 amino acids long. The entry retains the CDR3 DNA only, 45 bases that are in frame from base 1. The germline V gene yields LGHNA for CDR1 and YSLEER for CDR2.